Following are 31 T cell receptor beta chains from one sample sequenced in a study of cytomegalovirus exposure and HLA in healthy donors. The PCR made use of 60 Vbeta and 13 Jbeta primers. The repertoire was sequenced with immunoSEQ multiplex PCR; TCRdb's copy has only in-frame clones and lacks some. There are under 200,000 clones in the sample; about 70% occur only once, and about 2.5% lies in the top ten. Material for sequencing was PBMCs. Receptor source: a woman in her thirties or forties in good health and CMV-seropositive.

The chain has TRBV5-6 and TRBJ2-7; 8 bases are a match to TRBD1. The CDR3 sequence is 13 residues long. Germline loops: CDR1 SGHDT, CDR2 YYEEEE. Unmatched junction bases numbered 4, after V lost 2 bases and J lost 6 bases. The CDR3 DNA follows: TGTGCCAGCAGCTTCGGACAGGGTAGCGAGCAGTACTTC. Residues: CASSFGQGSEQYF.

The chain uses TRBV13 and TRBJ2-3; the match to TRBD2 covers 16 bases. With 7 bases clipped from V and 1 base from J, the junction kept 5 bases outside the gene matches. CDR3 length: 17 amino acids. Germline CDR1 and CDR2: PRHDT and FYEKMQ (reference sequence). In DNA, the CDR3 is TGTGCCAGCAAGGGACTAGCGGGGGGGCTGGGCACAGATACGCAGTATTTT. Translation: CASKGLAGGLGTDTQYF.

V gene TRBV7-9 combines with J gene TRBJ1-2; D is unresolved. CDR1 is SEHNR and CDR2 is FQNEAQ in the germline V gene (reference sequence). The V end was cut by 0 bases, the J end by 3 bases, with 11 bases between. The CDR3 loop spans 15 amino acids. CDR3 region: CASSLASQADYGYTF. The CDR3 DNA reads TGTGCCAGCAGCTTAGCCTCGCAAGCTGACTATGGCTACACCTTC.

Worth noting for this clone: One end of the junction fails to match germline, which may point to a read error. This chain uses TRBV28 with TRBJ1-5; no clear D gene. There are 13 residues in the CDR3. Germline V CDR1 and CDR2: MDHEN, SYDVKM. In nucleotides, the CDR3 is TGTGCCAGCAGCGACGATAGCAATCAGCCCCAGAATTTT. Residues: CASSDDSNQPQNF.

With respect to this clone: At one end, the junction sequence differs from germline, possibly due to a read error. The chain combines TRBV7-9 with TRBJ2-7, with TRBD1 matching 7 bases. The CDR3 has 12 residues. Per the germline V gene, CDR1 is SEHNR and CDR2 is FQNEAQ (reference sequence). The CDR3 sequence is CSSSANRGEQYF. The CDR3 DNA reads TGTTCCAGCAGCGCCAACAGGGGTGAGCAGTACTTC.

The chain uses TRBV18 and TRBJ1-2, with D possibly being TRBD1 (5 bases). Germline V gene data show CDR1 as KGHSH and CDR2 as LQKENI. Trimming pared 6 bases from V and 2 bases from J, leaving 16 bases between. CDR3 size: 15 residues. CDR3 DNA: TGTGCCAGCTCCCAAACAGGTCAATTCAACTATGGCTACACCTTC. Its protein product is CASSQTGQFNYGYTF.

The chain joins TRBV9 to TRBJ1-1, with D uncertain. The CDR3 extends over 14 amino acids. Germline assignment: CDR1 SGDLS and CDR2 YYNGEE. The V end was cut by 4 bases, the J end by 1 base, with 11 bases between. The CDR3 DNA reads TGTGCCAGCAGCCCCTGGCGGGGGAACACTGAAGCTTTCTTT. Its translation is CASSPWRGNTEAFF.

The CDR3 sequence: CASNKELRQGNQPQHF. CDR3 DNA: TGTGCCAGCAACAAGGAACTGAGACAGGGGAATCAGCCCCAGCATTTT. The rearrangement uses TRBV2 and TRBJ1-5; 8 bases align to TRBD1. The germline CDR1 and CDR2 sequences are SNHLY and FYNNEI. The CDR3 totals 16 residues. V was pared by 7 bases and J by 4 bases, with 12 bases of the junction left unmatched.

In this sample, this clone turned up a few times. V is TRBV7-2 and J is TRBJ2-7, with TRBD1 matching over 8 bases. CDR1 and CDR2 (germline): SGHTA, FQGNSA. Trimming removed 1 base from V and 4 bases from J; junction bases left unmatched: 3. The CDR3 is made up of 14 amino acids. The CDR3 DNA sequence: TGTGCCAGCAGCTTAGACAGGGGGGTATACGAGCAGTACTTC. This codes for CASSLDRGVYEQYF.

This rearrangement joins TRBV7-2 to TRBJ1-1; no clear D gene. V was pared by 5 bases and J by 1 base, with 14 bases between. The CDR3 loop spans 15 amino acids. Germline assignment: CDR1 SGHTA and CDR2 FQGNSA. The CDR3 DNA follows: TGTGCCAGCAGCCGTACCTTAACAACGAACACTGAAGCTTTCTTT. It encodes CASSRTLTTNTEAFF.

The chain links TRBV11-3 to TRBJ2-2; 7 bases line up with TRBD1. CDR1 is SGHNT, CDR2 YENEEA, per germline. With 5 bases clipped from V and 0 bases from J, the junction kept 6 bases outside the gene matches. This CDR3 is built from 16 residues. CDR3 sequence: CASSNEGQTNTGELFF. The CDR3 coding sequence is TGTGCCAGCAGCAACGAGGGACAGACGAACACCGGGGAGCTGTTTTTT.

The chain recombines TRBV6-1 with TRBJ2-5; possible D gene TRBD1, 6 bases. The DNA end is more similar to TRBJ2-7, so the J call may be wrong. The CDR3 is 13 residues long. Germline V gene lookup returns CDR1 MNHNS and CDR2 SASEGT. CDR3 residues: CASSVGDTYEQYF. As DNA, the CDR3 is TGTGCCAGCAGTGTGGGGGACACCTACGAGCAGTACTTC.

The V and J genes are TRBV14 and TRBJ1-1; no firm D call. The germline V gene encodes CDR1 SGHDN and CDR2 FVKESK. This CDR3 is built from 13 residues. V was cut by 4 bases and J by 1 base, with 7 bases left in between. The CDR3 loop reads CASSRQENTEAFF. The CDR3 DNA follows: TGTGCCAGCAGCCGTCAGGAGAACACTGAAGCTTTCTTT. The variable domain in full, completed from reference TRBV14 and TRBJ1-1, reads EAGVTQFPSHSVIEKGQTVTLRCDPISGHDNLYWYRRVMGKEIKFLLHFVKESKQDESGMPNNRFLAERTGGTYSTLKVQPAELEDSGVYFCASSRQENTEAFFGQGTRLTVV.

V gene TRBV7-9 combines with J gene TRBJ1-2, with 9 bases that match TRBD1. The germline CDR1 and CDR2 sequences are SEHNR and FQNEAQ (reference sequence). V was clipped by 5 bases and J by 1 base; unmatched bases: 14. This CDR3 is 18 amino acids long. CDR3 amino acids: CASSQITGQGHLNYGYTF. CDR3 DNA sequence: TGTGCCAGCAGCCAAATAACGGGACAGGGCCATCTTAACTATGGCTACACCTTC.

This chain links TRBV7-6 with TRBJ2-7; 9 bases are a match to TRBD1. There are 14 residues in the CDR3. The germline CDR1 and CDR2 sequences are SGHVS and FNYEAQ. The V segment lost 5 bases and the J segment 5 bases; nucleotides outside the gene matches: 7. The CDR3 nucleotides read TGTGCCAGCAGCCGCGGGACAGGGAAGGACGAGCAGTACTTC. Amino acids: CASSRGTGKDEQYF.

J is TRBJ1-5 and V is TRBV19, with 11 nucleotides matching TRBD1. V shed 6 bases, J shed 4 bases, and the junction held 8 bases outside the gene matches. Germline V gives CDR1 LNHDA, CDR2 SQIVND (reference sequence). The CDR3 sequence is 16 residues long. The CDR3, as DNA: TGTGCCAGTAGCCCTCAGGGACAGGGGGAGAATCAGCCCCAGCATTTT. Translation gives CASSPQGQGENQPQHF.

This clone has only a few counts. The V call is TRBV9, the J call TRBJ2-2, with D unresolved. The germline V and J ends were trimmed by 1 base and 2 bases, with 6 bases remaining between them. Germline values: CDR1 SGDLS, CDR2 YYNGEE. The CDR3 is made up of 14 amino acids. The CDR3 coding sequence is TGTGCCAGCAGCGTATACATTAACACCGGGGAGCTGTTTTTT. Its protein product is CASSVYINTGELFF.

This clone has more than one count but fewer than ten. The V gene is TRBV7-8, the J gene TRBJ1-1; 9 bases line up with TRBD1. The CDR3 extends over 17 amino acids. The germline gives CDR1 SGHVS, CDR2 FQNEAQ. With V trimmed by 4 bases and J by 0 bases, 9 bases remained unmatched. This chain's CDR3 is CASSWKTGGLMNTEAFF. The CDR3, as DNA: TGTGCCAGCAGCTGGAAGACAGGGGGGCTCATGAACACTGAAGCTTTCTTT.

This clone was counted only a few times. The chain couples TRBV7-8 to TRBJ2-2, with a possible D match to TRBD1 (5 bases). Trimming stripped 5 bases from V and 6 bases from J, with 16 bases between. The CDR3 consists of 15 residues. Germline CDR1 is SGHVS and CDR2 is FQNEAQ. Written as DNA, the CDR3 is TGTGCCAGCAGCCTTATAAGGGTGGGGCCCGGGGAGCTGTTTTTT. Translating it yields CASSLIRVGPGELFF.

The rearrangement uses TRBV21-1 and TRBJ2-7; the listed D gene, TRBD2, was not tested against the DNA. TRBV21-1 is given as a pseudogene. The length of the CDR3 is 13 residues. The CDR3 nucleotides are TGTGCCAGCACTCCTACCCCCTCCTACGAGCAGTACTTC. Amino acids: CASTPTPSYEQYF.

The chain employs TRBV2 and TRBJ2-7; TRBD1 aligns across 7 bases. V shed 4 bases, J shed 4 bases, and the junction held 4 bases outside the gene matches. The CDR3 consists of 13 residues. The germline V gene has CDR1 SNHLY and CDR2 FYNNEI. DNA for the CDR3: TGTGCCAGCAGTGTCGGCAGGGGGTACGAGCAGTACTTC. It encodes CASSVGRGYEQYF.

The rearrangement joins TRBV6-5 to TRBJ1-2, with 7 bases identical to TRBD1. Trimming removed 5 bases from V and 8 bases from J; junction bases left unmatched: 8. The germline V gene encodes CDR1 MNHEY and CDR2 SVGAGI. The CDR3 is 13 amino acids. CDR3 in DNA: TGTGCCAGCAGTCCCGACAGGGCGGGAGGCTACACCTTC. Translating gives CASSPDRAGGYTF.

This clone occurred a few times. The J gene is TRBJ1-2, the V gene TRBV5-1; TRBD1 is a possible D gene (6 bases). V was trimmed by 4 bases and J by 2 bases, leaving 12 bases between them. The CDR3 is made up of 14 amino acids. Germline CDR1 is SGHRS and CDR2 is YFSETQ. The CDR3 nucleotides are TGCGCCAGCAGCCCTCAGGGGCTAAACTATGGCTACACCTTC. Translated, it gives CASSPQGLNYGYTF.

CDR3 coding DNA: TGTGCCACCAGCGGCACCGGGACAACCTACGAGCAGTACTTC. Protein product: CATSGTGTTYEQYF. The rearrangement uses TRBV15 and TRBJ2-7; D may be TRBD1 (6 bases). Germline V gene sequence: CDR1 LNHNV, CDR2 YYDKDF (reference sequence). With 5 bases removed from V and 2 bases from J, the gap between germline ends came to 13 bases. The CDR3 spans 14 residues.

This clone was detected once. The V gene is TRBV14, the J gene TRBJ2-7, with D perhaps matching TRBD2 (5 bases). Germline CDR1 reads SGHDN; CDR2 reads FVKESK. V lost 4 bases and J lost 6, with 16 bases in between. The CDR3 sequence is 14 residues long. CDR3 protein: CASSPRTPALEQYF. DNA of the CDR3: TGTGCCAGCAGCCCGAGGACTCCCGCCCTCGAGCAGTACTTC.

The chain is built from TRBV27 and TRBJ1-1; D remains ambiguous. Germline CDR1 and CDR2: MNHEY and SMNVEV (reference sequence). The CDR3 is made up of 18 amino acids. V dropped 7 bases and J dropped 1 base, with 25 bases sitting between them. CDR3 DNA sequence: TGTGCCAGCATCGACCTTGGGCTCCGGAGGAACAGGAACACTGAAGCTTTCTTT. Translating gives CASIDLGLRRNRNTEAFF.

This chain links TRBV11-1 with TRBJ1-6, with 7 bases matching TRBD1. Germline V gene lookup returns CDR1 SGHAT and CDR2 FQDESV (reference sequence). Losses at the gene ends were 5 bases for V and 7 bases for J; bases not matched to a gene: 8. The CDR3 is made up of 15 amino acids. The CDR3 nucleotides read TGTGCCAGCAGCGCAAGGACAGGACCAAATTCACCCCTCCACTTT. This gives the protein CASSARTGPNSPLHF.

J is TRBJ2-5 and V is TRBV5-4; D perhaps matches TRBD1 (5 bases). The ends were cut back, 4 bases at V and 1 base at J, with 8 bases in the middle. Germline lookup yields CDR1 SGHNT and CDR2 YYREEE (reference sequence). This CDR3 has 13 amino acids. CDR3 protein: CASSGQIQETQYF. CDR3 DNA: TGTGCCAGCAGCGGACAAATCCAAGAGACCCAGTACTTC.

The rearrangement joins TRBV5-6 to TRBJ1-6; D may be TRBD1 (6 bases). The CDR3 has 15 residues. Germline V CDR1 and CDR2: SGHDT, YYEEEE. V shed 0 bases and J shed 3 bases, with 7 bases lying between them. CDR3 in amino acids: CASSLGQDYNSPLHF. The CDR3 coding sequence is TGTGCCAGCAGCTTGGGACAGGACTATAATTCACCCCTCCACTTT.

The chain employs TRBV27 and TRBJ2-7, with TRBD2 identical over 12 bases. Germline assignment: CDR1 MNHEY and CDR2 SMNVEV (reference sequence). The CDR3 is 15 residues long. Trimming took 2 bases from V and 8 from J; bases not matched to a gene: 7. The CDR3 sequence is CASSLRSGLAGKQYF. DNA of the CDR3: TGTGCCAGCAGTTTAAGGTCCGGACTAGCGGGGAAGCAGTACTTC.

This clone was seen more than once but under ten times. CDR3 nucleotide sequence: TGCGCCAGCAGCTTGGAAGGACAGGGGGTTCGCGAGCAGTACTTC. Protein sequence: CASSLEGQGVREQYF. The chain carries TRBV5-1 and TRBJ2-7, with 10 bases matching TRBD1. This CDR3 spans 15 amino acids. The V gene end was trimmed by 0 bases and the J gene end by 6 bases; junction bases not matched to a gene: 6. CDR1 and CDR2 from the germline V gene are SGHRS and YFSETQ.